These T cell receptor beta chains were read from a single sample in a study of blood T cell repertoires in COVID-19. Here immunoSEQ multiplex PCR was the method, and the copy in TCRdb shows in-frame clones only, minus some. The table lists around 100,000 clones, 80% to 90% of them singletons. Sequencing was performed on peripheral blood. The receptors originated from a woman aged 25 to 45 with acute or convalescent COVID-19. Both conserved end residues are part of each CDR3. D genes are given only for firm matches. Expanded clones are given a class, and other clones once, few, many or no size at all.

clone size: once
J gene: TRBJ1-2
V gene: TRBV5-5
D gene: TRBD1
CDR3 protein: CASITGDYGYTF
CDR3 DNA: TGTGCCAGCATCACAGGGGACTATGGCTACACCTTC

clone size: few
J gene: TRBJ2-3
V gene: TRBV10-3
D gene: TRBD1
CDR3 protein: CAISAGTGVDTQYF
CDR3 DNA: TGTGCCATCAGTGCCGGGACAGGGGTCGATACGCAGTATTTT

clone size: -
J gene: TRBJ1-1
V gene: TRBV19
D gene: -
CDR3 protein: CASSIKGAEAFF
CDR3 DNA: TGTGCCAGTAGTATAAAGGGGGCTGAAGCTTTCTTT

clone size: -
J gene: TRBJ1-1
V gene: TRBV6-5
D gene: -
CDR3 protein: CASSLYNRVNTEAFF
CDR3 DNA: TGTGCCAGCAGTTTATACAACAGGGTGAACACTGAAGCTTTCTTT

clone size: -
J gene: TRBJ2-6
V gene: TRBV9
D gene: -
CDR3 protein: CASSVLPAGANVLTF
CDR3 DNA: TGTGCCAGCAGCGTGTTGCCAGCTGGGGCCAACGTCCTGACTTTC

clone size: -
J gene: TRBJ1-5
V gene: TRBV10-2
D gene: TRBD1
CDR3 protein: CASSAGTGSGNQPQHF
CDR3 DNA: TGCGCCAGCAGTGCCGGGACAGGGTCCGGCAATCAGCCCCAGCATTTT

clone size: -
J gene: TRBJ1-2
V gene: TRBV18
D gene: TRBD1
CDR3 protein: CASSPGTGYYGYTF
CDR3 DNA: TGTGCCAGCTCACCAGGGACAGGGTACTATGGCTACACCTTC

clone size: -
J gene: TRBJ1-1
V gene: TRBV10-2
D gene: -
CDR3 protein: CASSESRGDTEAFF
CDR3 DNA: TGCGCCAGCAGTGAGTCTAGAGGCGACACTGAAGCTTTCTTT

clone size: -
J gene: TRBJ2-7
V gene: TRBV7-9
D gene: -
CDR3 protein: CASSFLGWADEQYF
CDR3 DNA: TGTGCCAGCAGCTTTTTGGGCTGGGCTGACGAGCAGTACTTC

clone size: -
J gene: TRBJ2-3
V gene: TRBV7-3
D gene: -
CDR3 protein: CASRDNRDRTDTQYF
CDR3 DNA: TGTGCCAGCAGGGACAACAGGGATAGGACAGATACGCAGTATTTT

clone size: -
J gene: TRBJ1-2
V gene: TRBV30
D gene: -
CDR3 protein: CAWLKEGIGGYTF
CDR3 DNA: TGTGCCTGGTTAAAGGAGGGGATAGGTGGCTACACCTTC

clone size: -
J gene: TRBJ2-3
V gene: TRBV7-3
D gene: TRBD1
CDR3 protein: CASSSQGGDTQYF
CDR3 DNA: TGTGCCAGCAGCTCACAGGGGGGAGATACGCAGTATTTT

clone size: -
J gene: TRBJ2-3
V gene: TRBV6-1
D gene: TRBD1
CDR3 protein: CASSEGSTLYQGARLTQYF
CDR3 DNA: TGTGCCAGCAGTGAAGGGAGCACCCTGTACCAGGGGGCGCGCCTCACGCAGTATTTT

clone size: -
J gene: TRBJ1-2
V gene: TRBV11-1
D gene: TRBD1
CDR3 protein: CASSAGQGGFPYGYTF
CDR3 DNA: TGTGCCAGCAGCGCGGGACAGGGAGGATTTCCCTATGGCTACACCTTC

clone size: -
J gene: TRBJ1-1
V gene: TRBV2
D gene: -
CDR3 protein: CASSYSLNTEAFF
CDR3 DNA: TGTGCCAGCAGTTACAGCTTGAACACTGAAGCTTTCTTT

clone size: -
J gene: TRBJ2-1
V gene: TRBV29-1
D gene: TRBD2
CDR3 protein: CSVEDPGLAGVGQFF
CDR3 DNA: TGCAGCGTTGAAGATCCGGGACTAGCGGGGGTTGGGCAGTTCTTC

clone size: -
J gene: TRBJ2-1
V gene: TRBV9
D gene: TRBD2
CDR3 protein: CASSAPAGGASYNEQFF
CDR3 DNA: TGTGCCAGCAGCGCCCCAGCGGGGGGGGCGTCCTACAATGAGCAGTTCTTC

clone size: -
J gene: TRBJ1-1
V gene: TRBV4-1
D gene: -
CDR3 protein: CASSQGGPPEAFF
CDR3 DNA: TGCGCCAGCAGCCAAGGGGGGCCCCCTGAAGCTTTCTTT

clone size: -
J gene: TRBJ1-2
V gene: TRBV19
D gene: -
CDR3 protein: CASKSLWKGYGYTF
CDR3 DNA: TGTGCCAGTAAAAGTTTGTGGAAGGGGTATGGCTACACCTTC

clone size: -
J gene: TRBJ2-2
V gene: TRBV11-3
D gene: TRBD2
CDR3 protein: CASSLDGWEGSNTGELFF
CDR3 DNA: TGTGCCAGCAGCTTAGATGGATGGGAGGGGTCGAACACCGGGGAGCTGTTTTTT

clone size: -
J gene: TRBJ2-7
V gene: TRBV5-6
D gene: -
CDR3 protein: CASSFPQGKASYEQYF
CDR3 DNA: TGTGCCAGCAGCTTCCCACAGGGAAAAGCAAGCTACGAGCAGTACTTC

clone size: -
J gene: TRBJ1-2
V gene: TRBV6-6
D gene: -
CDR3 protein: CASDNAPTGGGYTF
CDR3 DNA: TGTGCCAGCGATAACGCCCCGACGGGGGGCGGCTACACCTTC

clone size: -
J gene: TRBJ2-5
V gene: TRBV27
D gene: TRBD1
CDR3 protein: CASSPWTGEAQETQYF
CDR3 DNA: TGTGCCAGCAGTCCCTGGACAGGGGAGGCCCAAGAGACCCAGTACTTC

clone size: -
J gene: TRBJ2-7
V gene: TRBV27
D gene: TRBD1
CDR3 protein: CASSSKGGTAFNEQYF
CDR3 DNA: TGTGCCAGCTCTTCGAAGGGTGGGACAGCCTTCAACGAGCAGTACTTC

clone size: -
J gene: TRBJ1-5
V gene: TRBV12-3/TRBV12-4
D gene: TRBD1
CDR3 protein: CASSSDRHQPQHF
CDR3 DNA: TGTGCCAGCAGTTCGGACAGGCATCAGCCCCAGCATTTT

clone size: -
J gene: TRBJ2-1
V gene: TRBV6-5
D gene: -
CDR3 protein: CASSYAGGQGGDEQFF
CDR3 DNA: TGTGCCAGCAGTTACGCCGGAGGGCAGGGAGGCGATGAGCAGTTCTTC

clone size: few
J gene: TRBJ1-3
V gene: TRBV29-1
D gene: TRBD1
CDR3 protein: CSVARTGGNTIYF
CDR3 DNA: TGCAGCGTTGCCCGGACAGGCGGAAACACCATATATTTT

clone size: -
J gene: TRBJ1-2
V gene: TRBV19
D gene: -
CDR3 protein: CASMSVTNYGYTF
CDR3 DNA: TGTGCCAGTATGAGTGTGACTAACTATGGCTACACCTTC

clone size: once
J gene: TRBJ1-3
V gene: TRBV7-2
D gene: -
CDR3 protein: CASSLGGAGNTIYF
CDR3 DNA: TGTGCCAGCAGCTTAGGGGGCGCTGGAAACACCATATATTTT

clone size: -
J gene: TRBJ1-2
V gene: TRBV3-1/TRBV3-2
D gene: -
CDR3 protein: CASTLRGGTGGYTF
CDR3 DNA: TGTGCCAGCACCTTACGGGGGGGGACTGGTGGCTACACCTTC

clone size: once
J gene: TRBJ1-6
V gene: TRBV30
D gene: -
CDR3 protein: CAWTQRRRESNSPLHF
CDR3 DNA: TGTGCCTGGACTCAAAGAAGGAGGGAAAGTAATTCACCCCTCCACTTT

clone size: -
J gene: TRBJ1-1
V gene: TRBV10-3
D gene: -
CDR3 protein: CAITEPGQGNTEAFF
CDR3 DNA: TGTGCCATCACCGAACCAGGTCAGGGGAACACTGAAGCTTTCTTT

clone size: -
J gene: TRBJ1-4
V gene: TRBV18
D gene: -
CDR3 protein: CASSALLANEKLFF
CDR3 DNA: TGTGCCAGCTCAGCCCTACTGGCTAATGAAAAACTGTTTTTT

clone size: -
J gene: TRBJ1-4
V gene: TRBV28
D gene: -
CDR3 protein: CASSPPGGGNEKLFF
CDR3 DNA: TGTGCCAGCAGCCCCCCCGGGGGGGGTAATGAAAAACTGTTTTTT

clone size: -
J gene: TRBJ1-5
V gene: TRBV6-5
D gene: TRBD1
CDR3 protein: CASSFPGQGSQPQHF
CDR3 DNA: TGTGCCAGCAGCTTTCCGGGACAGGGTAGTCAGCCCCAGCATTTT

clone size: -
J gene: TRBJ2-2
V gene: TRBV2
D gene: TRBD2
CDR3 protein: CASSPRGGERVITGELFF
CDR3 DNA: TGTGCCAGCAGCCCTAGGGGAGGGGAACGAGTAATCACCGGGGAGCTGTTTTTT

clone size: -
J gene: TRBJ2-7
V gene: TRBV19
D gene: -
CDR3 protein: CASSIGGPPNEQYF
CDR3 DNA: TGTGCCAGTAGTATTGGGGGCCCACCAAACGAGCAGTACTTC

clone size: few
J gene: TRBJ2-1
V gene: TRBV2
D gene: -
CDR3 protein: CASSSESSYNEQFF
CDR3 DNA: TGTGCCAGCAGTTCGGAGAGCTCCTACAATGAGCAGTTCTTC

clone size: -
J gene: TRBJ1-3
V gene: TRBV6-5
D gene: -
CDR3 protein: CASSYRVASGNTIYF
CDR3 DNA: TGTGCCAGCAGTTACCGGGTAGCCTCTGGAAACACCATATATTTT

clone size: -
J gene: TRBJ2-1
V gene: TRBV7-8
D gene: -
CDR3 protein: CATEDGDNEQFF
CDR3 DNA: TGTGCCACCGAAGACGGAGATAATGAGCAGTTCTTC